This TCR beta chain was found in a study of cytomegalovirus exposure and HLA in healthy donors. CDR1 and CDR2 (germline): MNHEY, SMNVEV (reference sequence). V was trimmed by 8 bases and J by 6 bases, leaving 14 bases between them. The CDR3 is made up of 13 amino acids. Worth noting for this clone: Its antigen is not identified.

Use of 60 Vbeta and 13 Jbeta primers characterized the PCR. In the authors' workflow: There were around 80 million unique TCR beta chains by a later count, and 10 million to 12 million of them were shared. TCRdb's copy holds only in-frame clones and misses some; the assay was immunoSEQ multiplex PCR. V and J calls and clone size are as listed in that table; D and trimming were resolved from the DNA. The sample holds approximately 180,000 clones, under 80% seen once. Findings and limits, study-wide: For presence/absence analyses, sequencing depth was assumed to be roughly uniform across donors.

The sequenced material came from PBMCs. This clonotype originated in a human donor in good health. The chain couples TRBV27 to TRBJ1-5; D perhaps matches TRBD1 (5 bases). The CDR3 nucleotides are TGTGCCAGCTATGCAGGGCAGAGTCAGCCCCAGCATTTT. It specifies CASYAGQSQPQHF.